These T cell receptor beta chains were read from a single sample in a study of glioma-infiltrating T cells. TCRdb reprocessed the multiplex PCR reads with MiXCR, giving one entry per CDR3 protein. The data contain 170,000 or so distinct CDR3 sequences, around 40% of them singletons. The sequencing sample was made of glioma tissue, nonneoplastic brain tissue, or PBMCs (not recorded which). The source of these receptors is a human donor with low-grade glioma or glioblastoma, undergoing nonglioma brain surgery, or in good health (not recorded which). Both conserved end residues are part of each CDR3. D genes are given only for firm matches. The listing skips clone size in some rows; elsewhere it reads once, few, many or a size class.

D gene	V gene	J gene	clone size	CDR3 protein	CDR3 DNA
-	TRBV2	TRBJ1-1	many	CASSNIRNTEAFF	TGTGCCAGCAGCAACATAAGGAACACTGAAGCTTTCTTT
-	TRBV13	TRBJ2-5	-	CASSSPRGETQYF	TGTGCCAGCAGCTCGCCGAGGGGAGAGACCCAGTACTTC
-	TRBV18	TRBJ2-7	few	CASSPNNRTASYEQYF	TGTGCCAGCTCACCAAACAACCGGACAGCCTCCTACGAGCAGTACTTC
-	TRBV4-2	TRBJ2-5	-	CASSTRSDVETQYF	TGTGCCAGCAGCACACGATCGGACGTCGAGACCCAGTACTTC
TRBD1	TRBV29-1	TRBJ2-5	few	CSGNRGIGETQYF	TGCAGCGGTAACAGGGGAATTGGAGAGACCCAGTACTTC
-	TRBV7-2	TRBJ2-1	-	CASSREGGAEQFF	TGTGCCAGCAGCCGAGAAGGGGGAGCCGAGCAGTTCTTC
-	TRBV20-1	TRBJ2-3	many	CSAREVGGSTDTQYF	TGCAGTGCTAGAGAGGTGGGGGGATCCACAGATACGCAGTATTTT
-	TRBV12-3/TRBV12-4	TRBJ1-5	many	CASTQYGQPQHF	TGTGCCAGCACCCAGTATGGGCAGCCCCAGCATTTT
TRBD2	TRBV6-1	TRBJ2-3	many	CASRISGNTDTQYF	TGTGCCAGCAGGATAAGCGGGAACACAGATACGCAGTATTTT
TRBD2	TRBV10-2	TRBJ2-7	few	CASSEVRGLAGGDEQYF	TGCGCCAGCAGTGAGGTCCGGGGACTAGCGGGAGGTGACGAGCAGTACTTC
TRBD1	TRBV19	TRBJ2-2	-	CASLDRANTGELFF	TGTGCCAGTCTCGACAGGGCGAACACCGGGGAGCTGTTTTTT
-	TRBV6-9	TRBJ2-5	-	CAISYHLETQYF	TGTGCCATCAGTTACCACTTAGAGACCCAGTACTTC
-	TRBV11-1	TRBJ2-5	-	CASSLERGSVETQYF	TGTGCCAGCAGCTTAGAGAGGGGGTCCGTAGAGACCCAGTACTTC
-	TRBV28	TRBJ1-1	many	CASSPDGASVAAFF	TGTGCCAGCAGTCCCGACGGGGCATCGGTGGCAGCTTTCTTT
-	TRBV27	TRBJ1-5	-	CVSSLGLFQPQHF	TGTGTTAGCAGTTTAGGACTTTTTCAGCCCCAGCATTTT
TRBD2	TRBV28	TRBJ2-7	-	CASGPGTSWNEQYF	TGTGCCAGCGGACCAGGGACTAGCTGGAACGAGCAGTACTTC
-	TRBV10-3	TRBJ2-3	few	CAIRPDRDFTDTQYF	TGTGCCATCAGGCCTGACAGGGACTTCACAGATACGCAGTATTTT
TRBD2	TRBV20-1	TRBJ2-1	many	CSARSPGGLYNEQFF	TGCAGTGCTAGGAGTCCGGGAGGGTTGTACAATGAGCAGTTCTTC
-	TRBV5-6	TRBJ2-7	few	CASSLGQDYEQYF	TGTGCCAGCAGCTTAGGACAAGACTACGAGCAGTACTTC
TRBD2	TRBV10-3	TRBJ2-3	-	CAIRPTADSGSTDTQYF	TGTGCCATCAGACCCACGGCGGATAGCGGGAGCACAGATACGCAGTATTTT
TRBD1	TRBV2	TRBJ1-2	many	CASSERQGVLNGYTF	TGTGCCAGCAGTGAAAGACAGGGGGTTTTGAATGGCTACACCTTC
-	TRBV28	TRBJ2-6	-	CASSFGVSGANVLTF	TGTGCCAGCAGTTTTGGGGTTTCTGGGGCCAACGTCCTGACTTTC